A selection of T cell receptor beta chains follows, all from one sample in a study of beta chain features in type 1 diabetes. TCRdb's copy holds only in-frame clones and misses some; the assay was immunoSEQ multiplex PCR. The table has 300,000 to 400,000 clones, more than 9.5% seen once. The sequenced sample consisted of naive CD4+ T cells from blood. The origin of the receptors is a woman aged 25 to 39 in good health. Each CDR3 is given with its conserved first and last residue. The order of the fields is clone size, V gene, J gene, D gene, CDR3 DNA, CDR3 protein. D genes are given only for firm matches. A clone size is listed for some rows: how often the clone was seen (once, few, many), or a class if it is expanded.

>NA|TRBV7-2|TRBJ2-3|NA
TGTGCCAGCAGCTTTTTCATGGCCGGCACAGATACGCAGTATTTT
CASSFFMAGTDTQYF
>NA|TRBV7-2|TRBJ2-7|NA
TGTGCCAGCAGCTTAGCCGGGGTTTCCTACGAGCAGTACTTC
CASSLAGVSYEQYF
>few|TRBV18|TRBJ2-7|NA
TGTGCCAGCTTACGAGGCCGGGAAGAAGGGCAGTACTTC
CASLRGREEGQYF
>few|TRBV6-6|TRBJ2-4|TRBD1
TGTGCCAGCAGTTACCGGACAGGGCCGGCCAAAAACATTCAGTACTTC
CASSYRTGPAKNIQYF
>few|TRBV7-9|TRBJ2-1|TRBD1
TGTGCCAGCAGCTTCACAGGGGGCAATGAGCAGTTCTTC
CASSFTGGNEQFF
>few|TRBV2|TRBJ2-5|NA
TGTGCCAGCAGTGGGATAGGAGGGGAGACCCAGTACTTC
CASSGIGGETQYF
>once|TRBV30|TRBJ2-3|NA
TGTGCCTGGAGTGTGGGTTCGCGGAGCACAGATACGCAGTATTTT
CAWSVGSRSTDTQYF
>few|TRBV7-9|TRBJ2-6|NA
TGTGCCAGCAGTTATACCTGGAGCTCTGGGGCCAACGTCCTGACTTTC
CASSYTWSSGANVLTF
>NA|TRBV27|TRBJ2-3|NA
TGTGCCAGCAGACTCCCCGGGGATACGCAGTATTTT
CASRLPGDTQYF
>few|TRBV6-5|TRBJ2-5|NA
TGTGCCAGCAGTTACTCGACGGGGGTACGAGAGACCCAGTACTTC
CASSYSTGVRETQYF
>few|TRBV6-5|TRBJ1-2|TRBD1
TGTGCCAGCAGAACACAGGGGGCGTTTGGCTACACCTTC
CASRTQGAFGYTF
>NA|TRBV30|TRBJ2-7|NA
TGTGCCTGGAGTGGGGGGACACAATACGAGCAGTACTTC
CAWSGGTQYEQYF
>NA|TRBV28|TRBJ2-1|NA
TGTGCCAGCAGTTTATGGGCGGGGTCCTCCTACAATGAGCAGTTCTTC
CASSLWAGSSYNEQFF
>few|TRBV28|TRBJ1-5|NA
TGTGCCAGCAGGGAGGGCTCCCCAGGGCCCCAGCATTTT
CASREGSPGPQHF
>few|TRBV29-1|TRBJ2-7|TRBD2
TGCAGCGTTGAAGATCGGACTAGCGGGCCCTACGAGCAGTACTTC
CSVEDRTSGPYEQYF
>NA|TRBV7-2|TRBJ2-5|TRBD1
TGTGCCAGCAGCATCCGGACAGGGAAGGGGCAAGAGACCCAGTACTTC
CASSIRTGKGQETQYF
>NA|TRBV2|TRBJ1-4|NA
TGTGCCAGCAAGGAGGACGCCTATAATGAAAAACTGTTTTTT
CASKEDAYNEKLFF
>few|TRBV18|TRBJ1-1|NA
TGTGCCAGCTCACCACCGAATTCCGGGACTGAAGCTTTCTTT
CASSPPNSGTEAFF
>few|TRBV7-9|TRBJ2-1|NA
TGTGCCAGCAGCTTAGCGGGAGTCTCCTACAATGAGCAGTTCTTC
CASSLAGVSYNEQFF
>NA|TRBV4-3|TRBJ2-7|NA
TGCGCCAGCAGCCAAGCTGGAGGTAAGCAGTACTTC
CASSQAGGKQYF
>few|TRBV2|TRBJ2-1|NA
TGTGCCAGCAAGGAGGGTTACTCCTACAATGAGCAGTTCTTC
CASKEGYSYNEQFF
>NA|TRBV7-9|TRBJ1-1|NA
TGTGCCAGCAGCTTATCCGTGAACACTGAAGCTTTCTTT
CASSLSVNTEAFF
>NA|TRBV28|TRBJ1-5|NA
TGTGCCAGCAGCCTTAATCAGCCCCAGCATTTT
CASSLNQPQHF
>few|TRBV4-2|TRBJ2-7|TRBD2
TGTGCCAGCAGCCAAGAAACTAGCGGGAGAATAGGGCAGTACTTC
CASSQETSGRIGQYF
>few|TRBV2|TRBJ2-5|TRBD1
TGTGCCAGCAGCAGGGACAGGGAAGAGACCCAGTACTTC
CASSRDREETQYF
>NA|TRBV6-5|TRBJ2-7|NA
TGTGCCAGCAGCCAGAACAGGGACCCTTGGTACGAGCAGTACTTC
CASSQNRDPWYEQYF
>few|TRBV28|TRBJ2-5|NA
TGTGCCAGCAGTTTCTCGGGAGTTGGAGAGACCCAGTACTTC
CASSFSGVGETQYF
>NA|TRBV5-4|TRBJ1-1|TRBD1
TGTGCCAGCAGCATAAAACAGGGGCGGCGGGCTGAAGCTTTCTTT
CASSIKQGRRAEAFF
>few|TRBV19|TRBJ2-5|TRBD2
TGTGCCAGTAGCGAGACTAGCGGGAGTGGAAAGACCCAGTACTTC
CASSETSGSGKTQYF
>NA|TRBV4-3|TRBJ2-7|TRBD1
TGCGCCAGCAGCCACCCGGACAGGGCCGACTCCTACGAGCAGTACTTC
CASSHPDRADSYEQYF
>NA|TRBV27|TRBJ2-7|NA
TGTGCCAGCAGTTTATCAGCAGGTTCCTACGAGCAGTACTTC
CASSLSAGSYEQYF
>few|TRBV5-1|TRBJ2-1|TRBD2
TGCGCCAGCAGCCCGTCACTAGCGGGAGGAGAGTACAATGAGCAGTTCTTC
CASSPSLAGGEYNEQFF
>NA|TRBV29-1|TRBJ1-2|TRBD1
TGCAGCGCCGGGGACAGGGAATATGGCTACACCTTC
CSAGDREYGYTF
>NA|TRBV9|TRBJ2-3|TRBD1
TGTGCCAGCAGCGGGGGACAGAGCACAGATACGCAGTATTTT
CASSGGQSTDTQYF
>few|TRBV9|TRBJ1-2|TRBD1
TGTGCCAGCAGCCGGGACAGGGGGCGGTCGGACTATGGCTACACCTTC
CASSRDRGRSDYGYTF
>once|TRBV16|TRBJ2-7|NA
TGTGCCAGCAGCCAAGAGGCAGGAGGGTCCTACGAGCAGTACTTC
CASSQEAGGSYEQYF
>few|TRBV28|TRBJ1-4|TRBD1
TGTGCCAGCAGTCCAACCCTCGGGACAGGAGAATTTAATGAAAAACTGTTTTTT
CASSPTLGTGEFNEKLFF
>NA|TRBV28|TRBJ2-3|TRBD2
TGTGCCAGCAGCTTAGCGGGAGTAGGTGCAGATACGCAGTATTTT
CASSLAGVGADTQYF
>NA|TRBV28|TRBJ2-6|NA
TGTGCCAGCAGACTTCCCAACTCTGGGGCCAACGTCCTGACTTTC
CASRLPNSGANVLTF
>NA|TRBV18|TRBJ2-1|TRBD2
TGTGCCAGCTCACGGACTAGCGGGATTGGTGAGCAGTTCTTC
CASSRTSGIGEQFF
>NA|TRBV11-1|TRBJ2-3|TRBD2
TGTGCCAGCAGCTTAGACCAAAGCGGGAGCGGCACAGATACGCAGTATTTT
CASSLDQSGSGTDTQYF